These 11 T cell receptor beta chains share one sample of origin, sequenced in a study of blood T cells in healthy people across ages. For the second PCR, which ran for 7 to 11 cycles, a sample-barcoded 5' primer and a J-beta primer mix were used. TCRdb re-derived calls from the 5' RACE reads in MiXCR, one entry per CDR3 protein. The sample records more than 650,000 distinct CDR3 sequences, approximately 21% being singletons. Sequencing was performed on blood. These receptors were collected from a man in his sixties or seventies in good health.

This clonotype was counted only a few times. This chain links TRBV3-1 with TRBJ2-7, with D tentatively TRBD2 (5 bases). The ends were cut back, 1 base at V and 3 bases at J, with 10 bases in the middle. The CDR3 contains 14 residues. The germline V gene has CDR1 LGHDT and CDR2 YNNKEL (reference sequence). CDR3 protein: CASSQGRLVYEQYF. The CDR3 region has the DNA TGTGCCAGCAGCCAAGGGAGGTTAGTCTACGAGCAGTACTTC.

This clonotype was observed a few times. V and J are TRBV11-2 and TRBJ2-7; perhaps D is TRBD1 or TRBD2 (5 bases each). The germline CDR1 and CDR2 sequences are SGHAT and FQNNGV. The V and J ends lost 6 bases and 0 bases respectively, with 15 bases between them. The CDR3 extends over 15 amino acids. This CDR3 reads CASRPYGGYSYEQYF. The CDR3 DNA is TGTGCCAGCAGACCATATGGGGGTTACTCCTACGAGCAGTACTTC.

This clonotype was seen ten or more times. V is TRBV5-5 and J is TRBJ1-1; unclear D gene. The CDR3 is made up of 12 amino acids. Trimming took off 0 bases at V and 3 bases at J, with 3 bases between the two ends. Germline V CDR1 and CDR2: SGHKS, YYEKEE (reference sequence). The CDR3 sequence: CASSLVHTEAFF. The CDR3 bases are TGTGCCAGCAGCTTGGTGCACACTGAAGCTTTCTTT.

V gene TRBV12-3 or TRBV12-4 combines with J gene TRBJ2-3; D is unclear. The CDR3 covers 17 residues. V shed 7 bases and J shed 1 base, with 21 bases lying between them. The CDR3 DNA sequence: TGTGCCAGCACGAAAAAAGCAGGCGTTCGGGGCACAGATACGCAGTATTTT. This translates into CASTKKAGVRGTDTQYF.

V is TRBV15 and J is TRBJ2-3; TRBD1 might be the D (5 bases). The CDR3 has 15 amino acids. V lost 0 bases, J lost 6 bases, and 13 bases lay in between. The V gene's germline CDR1 is LNHNV and CDR2 YYDKDF (reference sequence). The CDR3 nucleotides read TGTGCCACCAGCAGAGATATAGGGGTTCGGGATACGCAGTATTTT. It is translated as CATSRDIGVRDTQYF.

The V and J genes are TRBV24-1 and TRBJ2-1, with D perhaps matching TRBD2 (5 bases). Germline CDR1 and CDR2: KGHDR and SFDVKD. The CDR3 consists of 13 residues. The CDR3 is CASGWSGNNEQFF. The CDR3 region has the DNA TGTGCATCGGGTTGGTCGGGGAACAATGAGCAGTTCTTC.

This clonotype was seen at least ten times. The chain joins TRBV10-3 to TRBJ2-7; possibly TRBD1 for D (5 bases). The CDR3 has 13 amino acids. CDR1 is ENHRY, CDR2 SYGVKD, per germline. V was clipped by 8 bases and J by 1 base, with 12 bases between them. The CDR3 DNA is TGTGCCATCTCCGGCCCAGGGTCCTACGAGCAGTACTTC. This codes for CAISGPGSYEQYF.

This clonotype was seen once. The chain is built from TRBV6-5 and TRBJ1-1; the D is unclear. Germline V gives CDR1 MNHEY, CDR2 SVGAGI. CDR3 length equals 13 residues. Between the trimmed V and J ends, which lost 0 bases and 3 bases, there was a span of 5 bases. The CDR3 sequence: CASSYSSYTEAFF. The DNA of the CDR3 is TGTGCCAGCAGTTACTCGAGCTACACTGAAGCTTTCTTT.

This clonotype showed up just a few times. The chain combines TRBV20-1 with TRBJ1-4; a weak D match, TRBD1 (5 bases). Germline V lookup: CDR1 DFQATT, CDR2 SNEGSKA (reference sequence). The CDR3 sequence is 13 residues long. V dropped 5 bases and J dropped 7 bases, with 14 bases sitting between them. The CDR3 loop reads CSAGGDPVEKLFF. DNA of the CDR3: TGCAGTGCTGGGGGGGACCCGGTTGAAAAACTGTTTTTT.

This clonotype was found a few times. As DNA, the CDR3 is TGTGCCTGGAGTGTAGGGGTCGCAAGATCACCCCTCCACTTT. It is translated as CAWSVGVARSPLHF. The rearrangement links TRBV30 to TRBJ1-6; D may be TRBD1 (5 bases). This CDR3 is built from 14 residues. The V and J ends lost 0 bases and 10 bases respectively, with 13 bases between them. Germline V gives CDR1 GTSNPN, CDR2 SVGIG (reference sequence).

This clonotype was detected only a few times. The J gene is TRBJ2-5, the V gene TRBV5-1, with D possibly being TRBD1 or TRBD2 (6 bases each). The length of the CDR3 is 13 residues. Trimming removed 6 bases from V and 3 bases from J, with 12 bases in between. The germline V gene has CDR1 SGHRS and CDR2 YFSETQ. In DNA, the CDR3 is TGCGCCAGCAATCCGGAGGGGGAAGAGACCCAGTACTTC. The encoded protein is CASNPEGEETQYF.